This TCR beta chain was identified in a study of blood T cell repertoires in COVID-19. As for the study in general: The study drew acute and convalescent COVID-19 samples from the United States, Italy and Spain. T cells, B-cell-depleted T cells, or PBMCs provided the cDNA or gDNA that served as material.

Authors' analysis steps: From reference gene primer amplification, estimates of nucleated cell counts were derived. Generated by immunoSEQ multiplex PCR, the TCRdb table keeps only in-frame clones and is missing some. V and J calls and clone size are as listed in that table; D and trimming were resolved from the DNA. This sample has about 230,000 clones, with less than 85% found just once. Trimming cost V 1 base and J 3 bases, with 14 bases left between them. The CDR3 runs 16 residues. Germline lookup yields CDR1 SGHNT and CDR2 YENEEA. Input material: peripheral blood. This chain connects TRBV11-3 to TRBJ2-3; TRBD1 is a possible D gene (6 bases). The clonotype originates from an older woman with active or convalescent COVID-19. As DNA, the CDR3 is TGTGCCAGCAGCTTAGGATACAGGGATGCGACAGATACGCAGTATTTT. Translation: CASSLGYRDATDTQYF.